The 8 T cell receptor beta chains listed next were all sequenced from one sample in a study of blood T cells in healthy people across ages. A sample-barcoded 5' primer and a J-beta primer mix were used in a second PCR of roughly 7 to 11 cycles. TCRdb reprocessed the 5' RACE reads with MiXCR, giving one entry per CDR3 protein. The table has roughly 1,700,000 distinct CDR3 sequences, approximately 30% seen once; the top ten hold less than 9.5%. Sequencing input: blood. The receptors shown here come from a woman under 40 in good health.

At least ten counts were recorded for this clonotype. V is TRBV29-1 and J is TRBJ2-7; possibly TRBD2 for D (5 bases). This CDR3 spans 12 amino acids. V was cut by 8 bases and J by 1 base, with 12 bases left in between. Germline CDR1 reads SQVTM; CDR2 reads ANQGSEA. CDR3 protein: CSIKDFSYEQYF. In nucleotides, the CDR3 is TGCAGCATTAAGGACTTTTCCTACGAGCAGTACTTC.

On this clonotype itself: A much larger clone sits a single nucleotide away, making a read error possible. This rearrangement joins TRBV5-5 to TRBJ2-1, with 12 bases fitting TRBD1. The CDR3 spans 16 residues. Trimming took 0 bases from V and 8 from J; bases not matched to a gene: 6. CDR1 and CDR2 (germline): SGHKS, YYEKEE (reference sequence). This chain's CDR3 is CASSLGDRGREDEQFF. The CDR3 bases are TGTGCCAGCAGCTTGGGGGACAGGGGGCGTGAGGATGAGCAGTTCTTC. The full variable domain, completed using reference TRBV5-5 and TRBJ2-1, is DAGVTQSPTHLIKTRGQQVTLRCSPISGHKSVSWYQQVLGQGPQFIFQYYEKEERGRGNFPDRFSARQFPNYSSELNVNALLLGDSALYLCASSLGDRGREDEQFFGPGTRLTVL.

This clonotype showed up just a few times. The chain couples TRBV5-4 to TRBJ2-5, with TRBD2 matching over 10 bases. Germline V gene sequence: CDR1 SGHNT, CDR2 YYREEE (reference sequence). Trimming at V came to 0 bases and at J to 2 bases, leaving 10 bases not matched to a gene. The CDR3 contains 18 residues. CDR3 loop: CASSLARFSGGKQETQYF. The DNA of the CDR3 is TGTGCCAGCAGCTTGGCCAGGTTTAGCGGGGGGAAACAAGAGACCCAGTACTTC.

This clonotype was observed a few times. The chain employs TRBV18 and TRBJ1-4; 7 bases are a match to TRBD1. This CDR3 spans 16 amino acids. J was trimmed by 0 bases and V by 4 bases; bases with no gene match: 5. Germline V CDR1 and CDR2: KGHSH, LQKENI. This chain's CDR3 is CASSRNRGSTNEKLFF. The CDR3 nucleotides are TGTGCCAGCTCACGGAACAGGGGATCAACTAATGAAAAACTGTTTTTT.

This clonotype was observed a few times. The CDR3 bases are TGCAGTGCTGACACCACAGGGGGCGAACAGCCCCAGCATTTT. It is translated as CSADTTGGEQPQHF. The chain is built from TRBV20-1 and TRBJ1-5; 9 bases are a match to TRBD1. V lost 5 bases, J lost 7 bases, and 9 bases stayed unmatched. CDR3 length equals 14 residues. Per germline, CDR1 DFQATT and CDR2 SNEGSKA (reference sequence).

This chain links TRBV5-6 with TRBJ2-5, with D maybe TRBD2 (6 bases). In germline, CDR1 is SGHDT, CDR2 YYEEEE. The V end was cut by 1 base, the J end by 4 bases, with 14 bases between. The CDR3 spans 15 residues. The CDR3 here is CASSLWEARGETQYF. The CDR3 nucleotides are TGTGCCAGCAGCTTGTGGGAGGCGAGGGGAGAGACCCAGTACTTC.

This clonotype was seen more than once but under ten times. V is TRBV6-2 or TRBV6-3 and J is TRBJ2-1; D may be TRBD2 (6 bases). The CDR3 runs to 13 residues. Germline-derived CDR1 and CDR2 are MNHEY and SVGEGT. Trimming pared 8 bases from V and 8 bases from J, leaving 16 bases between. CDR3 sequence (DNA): TGTGCCAGCCGATCGCGGGGAAGGGATGAGCAGTTCTTC. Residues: CASRSRGRDEQFF.

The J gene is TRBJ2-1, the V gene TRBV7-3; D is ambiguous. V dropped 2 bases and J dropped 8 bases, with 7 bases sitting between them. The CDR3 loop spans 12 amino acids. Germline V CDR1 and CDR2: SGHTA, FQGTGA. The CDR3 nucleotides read TGTGCCAGCAGCTTATTTAGGGATGAGCAGTTCTTC. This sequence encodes CASSLFRDEQFF.